This T cell receptor beta chain emerged from a study of CD8+CD57+ T cells in acquired aplastic anemia. An expansion of CD8+CD57+ cells by flow cytometry had been shown in patients chosen for sequencing. The germline V gene has CDR1 LNHDA and CDR2 SQIVND (reference sequence). Trimming removed 3 bases from V and 2 bases from J, with 8 bases in between. The length of the CDR3 is 14 residues. Turning to this clonotype: Its antigen is still unknown.

Researchers used genomic DNA as the template to profile TCR beta VDJ and CDR3. One entry per CDR3 protein results from TCRdb running MiXCR on the reads. The sample consists of 150,000 or so distinct CDR3 sequences, more than 40% of them appearing once. Broader study findings: Some 28 CD8+ CDR3 sequences occurred in both the patients and the controls.

The sequenced sample consisted of sorted CD4+, CD8+, or CD8+CD57+ T cells (not recorded which) from PBMCs. The sequence was collected from a human donor with aplastic anemia. The chain uses TRBV19 and TRBJ1-3; tentative D call: TRBD1 (6 bases). CDR3 in amino acids: CASSIGGPGNTIYF. CDR3 DNA: TGTGCCAGTAGTATTGGGGGGCCTGGAAACACCATATATTTT.